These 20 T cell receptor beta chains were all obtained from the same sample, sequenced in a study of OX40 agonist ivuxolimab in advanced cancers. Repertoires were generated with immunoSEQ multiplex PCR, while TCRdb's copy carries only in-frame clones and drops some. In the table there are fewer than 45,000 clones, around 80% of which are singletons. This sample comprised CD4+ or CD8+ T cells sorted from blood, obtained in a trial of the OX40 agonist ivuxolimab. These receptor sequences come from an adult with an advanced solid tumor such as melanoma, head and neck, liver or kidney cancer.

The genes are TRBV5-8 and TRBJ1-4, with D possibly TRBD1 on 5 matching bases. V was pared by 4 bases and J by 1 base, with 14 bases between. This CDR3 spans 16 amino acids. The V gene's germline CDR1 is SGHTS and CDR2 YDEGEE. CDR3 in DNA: TGTGCCAGCAGCCAAGTAACAGGAGAAACTAATGAAAAACTGTTTTTT. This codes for CASSQVTGETNEKLFF.

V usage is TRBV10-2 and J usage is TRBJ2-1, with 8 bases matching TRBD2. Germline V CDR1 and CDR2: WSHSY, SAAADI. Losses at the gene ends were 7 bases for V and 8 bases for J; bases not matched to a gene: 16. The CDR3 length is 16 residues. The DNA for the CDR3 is TGCGCCAGCAAGCTAGCGGGTAGTGTTTTTTTCGATGAGCAGTTCTTC. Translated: CASKLAGSVFFDEQFF.

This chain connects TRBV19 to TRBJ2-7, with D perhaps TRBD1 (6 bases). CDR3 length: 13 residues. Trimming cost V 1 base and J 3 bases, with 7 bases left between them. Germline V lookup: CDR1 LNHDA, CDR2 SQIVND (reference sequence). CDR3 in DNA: TGTGCCAGTAGTATAGGGACAGACTACGAGCAGTACTTC. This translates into CASSIGTDYEQYF.

The CDR3 reads CASSLEGTKNQPQHF. In DNA form, the CDR3 reads TGTGCCAGCAGCTTGGAAGGCACGAAGAATCAGCCCCAGCATTTT. This chain uses TRBV5-6 with TRBJ1-5; D is undetermined. Germline lookup yields CDR1 SGHDT and CDR2 YYEEEE. V was cut by 0 bases and J by 4 bases, with 11 bases left in between. CDR3 length equals 15 residues.

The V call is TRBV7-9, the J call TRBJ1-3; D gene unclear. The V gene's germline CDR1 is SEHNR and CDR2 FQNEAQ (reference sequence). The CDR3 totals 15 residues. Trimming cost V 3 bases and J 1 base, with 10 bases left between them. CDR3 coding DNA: TGTGCCAGCAGCTTTTCAGCAGTTTCTGGAAACACCATATATTTT. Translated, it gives CASSFSAVSGNTIYF.

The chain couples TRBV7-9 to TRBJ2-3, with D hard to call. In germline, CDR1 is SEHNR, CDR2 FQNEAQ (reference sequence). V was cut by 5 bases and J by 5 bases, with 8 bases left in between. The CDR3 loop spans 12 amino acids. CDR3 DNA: TGTGCCAGCAGCCTGATGGGAGATACGCAGTATTTT. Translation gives CASSLMGDTQYF.

DNA for the CDR3: TGTGCCTGCCCCAGACTAGCGGGGGGGAAGCAGTTCTTC. It yields the protein CACPRLAGGKQFF. V gene TRBV30 combines with J gene TRBJ2-1, with 14 bases aligning to TRBD2. V shed 6 bases, J shed 11 bases, and the junction held 6 bases outside the gene matches. The CDR3 extends over 13 amino acids. Germline V gene sequence: CDR1 GTSNPN, CDR2 SVGIG (reference sequence).

The CDR3 region has the DNA TGTGCCAGCAGCCTGCGACTAGCGGGAGGGCCGTTAGTCAACAATGAGCAGTTCTTC. Translating it yields CASSLRLAGGPLVNNEQFF. This chain connects TRBV4-2 to TRBJ2-1; 14 nucleotides agree with TRBD2. The CDR3 covers 19 residues. J lost 5 bases, V lost 4 bases, and 13 bases had no gene match. Germline V gene sequence: CDR1 LGHNA, CDR2 YNFKEQ.

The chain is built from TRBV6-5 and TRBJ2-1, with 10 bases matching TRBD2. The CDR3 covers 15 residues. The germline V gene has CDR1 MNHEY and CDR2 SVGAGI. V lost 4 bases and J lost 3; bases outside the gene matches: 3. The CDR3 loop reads CASSSASGSYNEQFF. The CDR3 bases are TGTGCCAGCAGTTCGGCTAGCGGGAGCTACAATGAGCAGTTCTTC.

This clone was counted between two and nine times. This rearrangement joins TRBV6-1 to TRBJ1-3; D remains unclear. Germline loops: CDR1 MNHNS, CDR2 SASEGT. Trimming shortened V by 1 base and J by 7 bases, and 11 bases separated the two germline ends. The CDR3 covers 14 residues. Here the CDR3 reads CASSEGTTRNTIYF. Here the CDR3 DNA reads TGTGCCAGCAGTGAAGGGACTACCAGGAACACCATATATTTT.

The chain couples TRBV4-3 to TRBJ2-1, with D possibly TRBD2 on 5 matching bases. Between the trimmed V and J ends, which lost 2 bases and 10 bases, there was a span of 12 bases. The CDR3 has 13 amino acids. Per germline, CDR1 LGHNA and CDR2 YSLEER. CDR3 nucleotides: TGCGCCAGCAGCCAATCCATACTAGGCGAGCAGTTCTTC. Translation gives CASSQSILGEQFF.

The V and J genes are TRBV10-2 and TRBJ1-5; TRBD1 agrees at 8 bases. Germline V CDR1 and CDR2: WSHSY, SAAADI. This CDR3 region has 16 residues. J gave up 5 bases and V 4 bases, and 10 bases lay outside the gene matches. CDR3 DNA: TGCGCCAGCAGTGGGGTGGTCGAGACAGGGGATCAGCCCCAGCATTTT. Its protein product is CASSGVVETGDQPQHF.

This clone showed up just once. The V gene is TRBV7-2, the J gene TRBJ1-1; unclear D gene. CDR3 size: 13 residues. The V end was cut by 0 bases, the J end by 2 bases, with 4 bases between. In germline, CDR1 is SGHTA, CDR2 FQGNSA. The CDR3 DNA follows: TGTGCCAGCAGCTTAGCCCTTAACACTGAAGCTTTCTTT. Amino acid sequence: CASSLALNTEAFF.

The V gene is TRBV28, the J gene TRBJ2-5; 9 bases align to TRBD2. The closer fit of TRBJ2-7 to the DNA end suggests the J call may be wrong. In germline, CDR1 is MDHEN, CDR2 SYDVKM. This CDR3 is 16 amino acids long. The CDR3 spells CASSFHLAGLTYEQYF. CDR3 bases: TGTGCCAGCAGTTTCCATCTAGCGGGGCTTACCTACGAGCAGTACTTC.

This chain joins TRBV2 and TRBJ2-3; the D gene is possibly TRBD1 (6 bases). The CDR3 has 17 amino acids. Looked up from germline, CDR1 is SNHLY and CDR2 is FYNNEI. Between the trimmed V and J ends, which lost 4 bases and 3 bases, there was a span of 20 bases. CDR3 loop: CASSGGPRQAKTDTQYF. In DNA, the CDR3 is TGTGCCAGCAGTGGGGGGCCAAGACAGGCCAAGACAGATACGCAGTATTTT.

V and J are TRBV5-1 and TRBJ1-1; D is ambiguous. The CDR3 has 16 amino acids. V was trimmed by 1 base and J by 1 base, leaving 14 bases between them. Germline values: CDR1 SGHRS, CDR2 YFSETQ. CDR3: CASSLPAGGRNTEAFF. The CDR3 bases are TGCGCCAGCAGCTTGCCCGCGGGTGGTCGGAACACTGAAGCTTTCTTT.

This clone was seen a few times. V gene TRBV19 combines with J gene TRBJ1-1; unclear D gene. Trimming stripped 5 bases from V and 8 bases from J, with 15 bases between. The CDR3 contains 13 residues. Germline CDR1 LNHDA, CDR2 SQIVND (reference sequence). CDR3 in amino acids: CASSWTHQGEAFF. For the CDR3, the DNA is TGTGCCAGTAGTTGGACTCATCAAGGGGAAGCTTTCTTT.

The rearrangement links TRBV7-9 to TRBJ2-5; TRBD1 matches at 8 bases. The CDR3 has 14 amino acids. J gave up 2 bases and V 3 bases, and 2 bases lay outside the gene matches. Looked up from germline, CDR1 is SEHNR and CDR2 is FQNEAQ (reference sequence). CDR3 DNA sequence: TGTGCCAGCAGCTTCAGGGGGCTTCAAGAGACCCAGTACTTC. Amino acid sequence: CASSFRGLQETQYF.

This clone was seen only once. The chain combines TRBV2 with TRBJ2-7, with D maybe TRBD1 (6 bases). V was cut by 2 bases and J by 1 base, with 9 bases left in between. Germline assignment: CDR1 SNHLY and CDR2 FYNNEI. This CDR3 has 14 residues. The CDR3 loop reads CASSEQGHSYEQYF. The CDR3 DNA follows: TGTGCCAGCAGTGAACAGGGACATTCCTACGAGCAGTACTTC. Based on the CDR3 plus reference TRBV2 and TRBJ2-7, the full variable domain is EPEVTQTPSHQVTQMGQEVILRCVPISNHLYFYWYRQILGQKVEFLVSFYNNEISEKSEIFDDQFSVERPDGSNFTLKIRSTKLEDSAMYFCASSEQGHSYEQYFGPGTRLTVT.

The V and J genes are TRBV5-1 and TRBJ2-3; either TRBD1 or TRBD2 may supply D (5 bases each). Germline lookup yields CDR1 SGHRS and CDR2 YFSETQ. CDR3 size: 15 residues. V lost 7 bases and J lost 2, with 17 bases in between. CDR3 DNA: TGCGCCAGCGGACAAGCGGCTGGGGACACAGATACGCAGTATTTT. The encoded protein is CASGQAAGDTDTQYF.